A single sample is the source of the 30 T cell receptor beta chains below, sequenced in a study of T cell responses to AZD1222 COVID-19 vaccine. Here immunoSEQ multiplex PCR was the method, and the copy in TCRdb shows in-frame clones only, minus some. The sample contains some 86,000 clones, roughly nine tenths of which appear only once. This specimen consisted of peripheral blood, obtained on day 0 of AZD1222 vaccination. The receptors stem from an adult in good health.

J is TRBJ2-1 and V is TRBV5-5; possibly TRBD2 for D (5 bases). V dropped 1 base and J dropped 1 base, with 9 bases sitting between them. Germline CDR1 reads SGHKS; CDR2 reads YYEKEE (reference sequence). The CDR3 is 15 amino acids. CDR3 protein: CASSLIGESYNEQFF. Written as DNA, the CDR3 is TGTGCCAGCAGCTTGATCGGGGAATCCTACAATGAGCAGTTCTTC.

CDR3 amino acids: CASSQDRVSSYNEQFF. The CDR3 DNA reads as TGTGCCAGCAGCCAAGACAGGGTAAGCTCCTACAATGAGCAGTTCTTC. V usage is TRBV14 and J usage is TRBJ2-1; D might be TRBD1 (5 bases). The CDR3 has 16 amino acids. The V gene lost 0 bases and the J gene lost 0 bases, with 9 bases spanning the gap. In germline, CDR1 is SGHDN, CDR2 FVKESK.

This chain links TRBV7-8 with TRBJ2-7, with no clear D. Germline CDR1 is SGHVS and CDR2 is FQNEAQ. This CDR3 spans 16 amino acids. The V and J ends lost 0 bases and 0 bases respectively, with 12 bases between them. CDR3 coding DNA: TGTGCCAGCAGCTTAGCAATACACAGTACCTCCTACGAGCAGTACTTC. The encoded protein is CASSLAIHSTSYEQYF.

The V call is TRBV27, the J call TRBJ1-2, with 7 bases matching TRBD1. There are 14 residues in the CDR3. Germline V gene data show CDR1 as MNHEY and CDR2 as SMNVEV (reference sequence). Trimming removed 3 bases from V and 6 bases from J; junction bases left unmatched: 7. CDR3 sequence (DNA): TGTGCCAGCAGTTTCTCCGACAGGGTTGATGGCTACACCTTC. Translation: CASSFSDRVDGYTF.

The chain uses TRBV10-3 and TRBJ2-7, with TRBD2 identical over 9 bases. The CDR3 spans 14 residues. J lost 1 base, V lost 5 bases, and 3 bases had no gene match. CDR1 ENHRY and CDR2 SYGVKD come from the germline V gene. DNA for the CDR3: TGTGCCATCAGTCCGACTAGCGGATCCTACGAGCAGTACTTC. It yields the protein CAISPTSGSYEQYF.

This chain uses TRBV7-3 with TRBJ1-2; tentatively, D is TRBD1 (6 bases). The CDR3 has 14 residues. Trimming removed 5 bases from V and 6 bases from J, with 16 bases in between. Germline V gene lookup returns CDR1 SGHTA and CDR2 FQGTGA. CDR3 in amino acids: CASSRVGGEDGYTF. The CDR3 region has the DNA TGTGCCAGCAGCCGCGTAGGGGGAGAGGATGGCTACACCTTC.

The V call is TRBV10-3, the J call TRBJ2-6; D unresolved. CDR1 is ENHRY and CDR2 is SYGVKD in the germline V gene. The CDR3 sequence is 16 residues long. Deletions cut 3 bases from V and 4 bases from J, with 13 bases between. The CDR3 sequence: CAISDQGEVGANVLTF. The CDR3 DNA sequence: TGTGCCATCAGTGACCAAGGCGAGGTGGGGGCCAACGTCCTGACTTTC.

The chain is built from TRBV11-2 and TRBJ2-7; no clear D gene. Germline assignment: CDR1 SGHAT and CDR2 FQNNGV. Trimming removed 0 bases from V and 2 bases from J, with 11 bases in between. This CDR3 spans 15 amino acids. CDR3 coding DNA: TGTGCCAGCAGCTTAGAGCCCGGATTTACCTACGAGCAGTACTTC. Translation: CASSLEPGFTYEQYF. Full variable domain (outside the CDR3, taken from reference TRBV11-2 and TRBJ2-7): EAGVAQSPRYKIIEKRQSVAFWCNPISGHATLYWYQQILGQGPKLLIQFQNNGVVDDSQLPKDRFSAERLKGVDSTLKIQPAKLEDSAVYLCASSLEPGFTYEQYFGPGTRLTVT.

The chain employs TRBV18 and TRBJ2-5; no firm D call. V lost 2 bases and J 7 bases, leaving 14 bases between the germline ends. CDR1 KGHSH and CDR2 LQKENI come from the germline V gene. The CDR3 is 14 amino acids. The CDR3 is CASSPDRSLVTQYF. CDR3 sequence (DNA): TGTGCCAGCTCACCAGACCGGTCTCTTGTGACCCAGTACTTC.

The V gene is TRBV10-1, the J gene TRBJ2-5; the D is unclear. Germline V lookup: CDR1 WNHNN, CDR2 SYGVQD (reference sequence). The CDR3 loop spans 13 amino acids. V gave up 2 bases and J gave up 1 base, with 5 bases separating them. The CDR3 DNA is TGCGCCAGCAGTGAGGCTATCCAAGAGACCCAGTACTTC. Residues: CASSEAIQETQYF.

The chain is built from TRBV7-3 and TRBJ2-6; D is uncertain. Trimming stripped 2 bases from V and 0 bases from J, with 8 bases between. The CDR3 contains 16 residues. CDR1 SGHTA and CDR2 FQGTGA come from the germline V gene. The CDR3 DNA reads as TGTGCCAGCAGCTTATTTGGGCCCTCTGGGGCCAACGTCCTGACTTTC. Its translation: CASSLFGPSGANVLTF.

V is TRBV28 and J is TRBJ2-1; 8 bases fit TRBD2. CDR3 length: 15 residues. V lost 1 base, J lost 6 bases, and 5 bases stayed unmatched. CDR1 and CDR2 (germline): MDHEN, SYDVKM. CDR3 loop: CASSLLGSGINEQFF. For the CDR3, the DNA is TGTGCCAGCAGTTTATTAGGTAGCGGGATCAATGAGCAGTTCTTC.

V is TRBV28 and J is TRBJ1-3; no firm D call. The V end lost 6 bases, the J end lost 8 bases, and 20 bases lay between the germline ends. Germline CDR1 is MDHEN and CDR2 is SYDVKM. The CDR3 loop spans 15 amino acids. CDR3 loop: CASSSPGEARHTIYF. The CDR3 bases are TGTGCCAGCAGCTCCCCCGGGGAGGCGCGCCACACCATATATTTT.

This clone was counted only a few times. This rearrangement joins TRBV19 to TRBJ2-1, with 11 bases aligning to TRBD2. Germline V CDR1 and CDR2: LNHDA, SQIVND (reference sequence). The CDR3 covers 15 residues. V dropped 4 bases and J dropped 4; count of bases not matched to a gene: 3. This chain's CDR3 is CASSTTSGDYNEQFF. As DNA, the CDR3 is TGTGCCAGTAGTACGACTAGCGGGGATTACAATGAGCAGTTCTTC.

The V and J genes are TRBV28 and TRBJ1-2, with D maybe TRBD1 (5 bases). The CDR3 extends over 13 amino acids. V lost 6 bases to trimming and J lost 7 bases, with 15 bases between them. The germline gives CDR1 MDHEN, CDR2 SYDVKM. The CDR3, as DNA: TGTGCCAGCAGAGCCCCGGGACGGAGTGGCTACACCTTC. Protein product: CASRAPGRSGYTF.

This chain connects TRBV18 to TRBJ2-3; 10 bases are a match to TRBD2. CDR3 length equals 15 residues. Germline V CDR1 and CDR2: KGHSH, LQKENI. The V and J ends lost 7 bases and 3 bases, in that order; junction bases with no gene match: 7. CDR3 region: CASCGAAGGTDTQYF. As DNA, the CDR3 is TGTGCCAGCTGCGGAGCAGCGGGAGGGACAGATACGCAGTATTTT.

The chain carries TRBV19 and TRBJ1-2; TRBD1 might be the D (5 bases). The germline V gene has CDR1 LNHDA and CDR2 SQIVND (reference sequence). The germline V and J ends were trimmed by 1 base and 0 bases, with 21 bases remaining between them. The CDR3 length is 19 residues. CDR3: CASSIATSGDSAANYGYTF. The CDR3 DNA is TGTGCCAGTAGTATAGCCACTTCGGGGGACTCGGCAGCTAACTATGGCTACACCTTC.

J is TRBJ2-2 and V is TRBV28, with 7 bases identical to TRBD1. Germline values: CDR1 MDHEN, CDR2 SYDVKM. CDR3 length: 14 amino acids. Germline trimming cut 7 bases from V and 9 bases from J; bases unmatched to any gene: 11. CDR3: CASKPGTVVRELFF. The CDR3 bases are TGTGCCAGCAAACCGGGGACAGTGGTCCGGGAGCTGTTTTTT.

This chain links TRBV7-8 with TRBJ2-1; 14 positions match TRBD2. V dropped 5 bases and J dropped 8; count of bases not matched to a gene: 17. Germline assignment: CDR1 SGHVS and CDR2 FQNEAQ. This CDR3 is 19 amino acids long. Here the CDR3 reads CASSPRLAGGPGPVHEQFF. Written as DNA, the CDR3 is TGTGCCAGCAGCCCAAGACTAGCGGGAGGGCCTGGGCCGGTCCATGAGCAGTTCTTC.

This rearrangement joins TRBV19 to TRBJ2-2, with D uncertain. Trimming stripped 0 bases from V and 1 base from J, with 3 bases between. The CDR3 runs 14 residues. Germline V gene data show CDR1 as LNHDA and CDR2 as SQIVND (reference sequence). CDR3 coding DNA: TGTGCCAGTAGTATAGAACGGAACACCGGGGAGCTGTTTTTT. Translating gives CASSIERNTGELFF.

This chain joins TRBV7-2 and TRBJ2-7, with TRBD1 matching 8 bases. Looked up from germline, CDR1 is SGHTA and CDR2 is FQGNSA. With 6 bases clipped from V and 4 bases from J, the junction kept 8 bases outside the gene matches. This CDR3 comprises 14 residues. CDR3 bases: TGTGCCAGCAGTTCAGACAGGGGAGGTTACGAGCAGTACTTC. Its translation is CASSSDRGGYEQYF. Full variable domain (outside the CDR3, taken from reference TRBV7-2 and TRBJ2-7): GAGVSQSPSNKVTEKGKDVELRCDPISGHTALYWYRQSLGQGLEFLIYFQGNSAPDKSGLPSDRFSAERTGGSVSTLTIQRTQQEDSAVYLCASSSDRGGYEQYFGPGTRLTVT.

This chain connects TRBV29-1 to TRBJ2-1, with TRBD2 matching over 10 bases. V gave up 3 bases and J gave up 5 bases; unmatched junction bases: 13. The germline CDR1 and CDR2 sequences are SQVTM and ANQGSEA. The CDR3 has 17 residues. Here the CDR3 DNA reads TGCAGCGTTGACGGGGCCCAACTAGCGGGGTTAGACAATGAGCAGTTCTTC. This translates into CSVDGAQLAGLDNEQFF.

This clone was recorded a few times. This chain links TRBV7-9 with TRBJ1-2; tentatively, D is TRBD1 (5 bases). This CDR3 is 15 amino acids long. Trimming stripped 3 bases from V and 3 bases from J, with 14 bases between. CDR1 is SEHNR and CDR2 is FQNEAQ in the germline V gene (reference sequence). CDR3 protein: CASSFGAGSYYGYTF. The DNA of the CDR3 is TGTGCCAGCAGCTTTGGGGCCGGTTCGTACTATGGCTACACCTTC.

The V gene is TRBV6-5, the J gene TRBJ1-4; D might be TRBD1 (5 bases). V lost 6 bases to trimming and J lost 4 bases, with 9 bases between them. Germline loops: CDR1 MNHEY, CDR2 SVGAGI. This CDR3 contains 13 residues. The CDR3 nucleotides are TGTGCCAGCAGCAGGGCGGGTAATGAAAAACTGTTTTTT. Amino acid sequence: CASSRAGNEKLFF.

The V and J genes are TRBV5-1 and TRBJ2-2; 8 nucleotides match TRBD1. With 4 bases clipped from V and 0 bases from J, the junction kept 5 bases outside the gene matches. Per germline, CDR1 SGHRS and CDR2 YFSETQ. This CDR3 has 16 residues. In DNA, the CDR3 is TGCGCCAGCAGCCCAGGGGGCACTGCGAACACCGGGGAGCTGTTTTTT. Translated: CASSPGGTANTGELFF.

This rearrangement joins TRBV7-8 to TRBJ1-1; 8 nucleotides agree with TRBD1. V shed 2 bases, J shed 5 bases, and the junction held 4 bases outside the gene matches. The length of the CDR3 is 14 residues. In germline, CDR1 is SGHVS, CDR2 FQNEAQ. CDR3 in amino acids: CASSLRTGQTEAFF. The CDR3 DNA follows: TGTGCCAGCAGCTTAAGGACAGGGCAAACTGAAGCTTTCTTT.

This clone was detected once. CDR3: CASSLGSTSANEQFF. The CDR3 DNA reads TGTGCCAGCAGTTTAGGGAGCACTAGCGCTAATGAGCAGTTCTTC. This chain uses TRBV28 with TRBJ2-1; 7 bases are shared with TRBD2. The junction had 8 bases not matched to a gene; V was cut back by 2 bases and J by 7 bases. The length of the CDR3 is 15 residues. The V gene's germline CDR1 is MDHEN and CDR2 SYDVKM.

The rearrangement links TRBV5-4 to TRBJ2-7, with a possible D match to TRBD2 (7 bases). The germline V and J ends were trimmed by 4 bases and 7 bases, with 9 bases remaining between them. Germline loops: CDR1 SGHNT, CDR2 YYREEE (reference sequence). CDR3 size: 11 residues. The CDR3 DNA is TGTGCCAGCAGCAGGGGGGGAGAGCAGTACTTC. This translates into CASSRGGEQYF.

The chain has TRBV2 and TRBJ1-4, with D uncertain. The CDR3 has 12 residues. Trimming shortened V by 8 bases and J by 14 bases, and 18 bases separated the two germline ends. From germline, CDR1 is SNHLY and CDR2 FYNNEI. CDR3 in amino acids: CASRFGELGLFF. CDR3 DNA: TGTGCCAGCCGGTTTGGGGAATTAGGGCTGTTTTTT.

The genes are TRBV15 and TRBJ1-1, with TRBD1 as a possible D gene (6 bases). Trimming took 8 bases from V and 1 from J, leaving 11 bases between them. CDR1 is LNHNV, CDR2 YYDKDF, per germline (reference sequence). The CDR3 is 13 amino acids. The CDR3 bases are TGTGCCACCGGACAGAAGGGGAACACTGAAGCTTTCTTT. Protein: CATGQKGNTEAFF.